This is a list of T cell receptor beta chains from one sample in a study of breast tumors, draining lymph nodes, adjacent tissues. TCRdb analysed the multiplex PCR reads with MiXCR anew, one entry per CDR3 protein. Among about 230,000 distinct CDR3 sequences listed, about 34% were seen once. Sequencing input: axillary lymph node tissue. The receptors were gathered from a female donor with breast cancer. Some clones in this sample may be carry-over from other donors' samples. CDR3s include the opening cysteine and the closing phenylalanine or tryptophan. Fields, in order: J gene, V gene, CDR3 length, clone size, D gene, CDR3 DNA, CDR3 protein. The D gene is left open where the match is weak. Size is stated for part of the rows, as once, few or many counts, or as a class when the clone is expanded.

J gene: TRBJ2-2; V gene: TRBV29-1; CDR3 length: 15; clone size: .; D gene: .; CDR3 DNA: TGCAGCGTTGATGGGCAGGGCATGAACACCGGGGAGCTGTTTTTT; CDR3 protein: CSVDGQGMNTGELFF
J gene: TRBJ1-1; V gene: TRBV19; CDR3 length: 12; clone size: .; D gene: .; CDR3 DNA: TGTGCCAGTAGTCCCCCGGGCACTGAAGCTTTCTTT; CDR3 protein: CASSPPGTEAFF
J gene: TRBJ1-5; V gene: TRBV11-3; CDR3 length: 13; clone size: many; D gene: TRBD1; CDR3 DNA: TGTGCCAGCAGCCAGGGGGAGAATCAGCCCCAGCATTTT; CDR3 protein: CASSQGENQPQHF
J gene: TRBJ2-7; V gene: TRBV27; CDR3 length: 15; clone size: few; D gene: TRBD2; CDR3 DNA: TGTGCCAGCAGTGCCGGGACTAGCGGGACTTCGAAGCAGTACTTC; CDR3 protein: CASSAGTSGTSKQYF
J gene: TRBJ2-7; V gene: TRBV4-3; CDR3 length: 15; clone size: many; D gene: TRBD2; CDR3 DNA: TGCGCCAGCAGCCAAGACACTAGCGCGTACTACGAGCAGTACTTC; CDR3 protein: CASSQDTSAYYEQYF
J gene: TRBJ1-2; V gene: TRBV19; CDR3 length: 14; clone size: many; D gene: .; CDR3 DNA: TGTGCCAGTAGACTGGGGACAACGGTACCTGGCTACACCTTC; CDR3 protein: CASRLGTTVPGYTF
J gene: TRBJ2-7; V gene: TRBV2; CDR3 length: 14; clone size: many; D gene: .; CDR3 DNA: TGTGCCAGCAGTGATGGCAGGGGCGATCAAGGGCAGTACTTC; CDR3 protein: CASSDGRGDQGQYF
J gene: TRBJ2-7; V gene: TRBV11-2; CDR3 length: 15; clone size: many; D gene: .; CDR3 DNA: TGTGCCAGCAGTGGCCCAGGGAGGAGCTCCTACGAGCAGTACTTC; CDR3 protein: CASSGPGRSSYEQYF
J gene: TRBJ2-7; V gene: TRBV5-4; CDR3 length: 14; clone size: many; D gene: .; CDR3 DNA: TGTGCCAGCAGCTTGGACGGAAATCACTACGAGCAGTACTTC; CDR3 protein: CASSLDGNHYEQYF
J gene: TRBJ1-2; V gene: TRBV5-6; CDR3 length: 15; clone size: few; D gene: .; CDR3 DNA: TGTGCCAGCAGCAAACGGGACCCCGGCTACTATGGCTACACCTTC; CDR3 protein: CASSKRDPGYYGYTF
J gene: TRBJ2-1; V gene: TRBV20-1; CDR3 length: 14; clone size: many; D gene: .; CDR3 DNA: TGCAGTGCTAGCGGCTCTAACCTCGACAATGAGCAGTTCTTC; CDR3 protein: CSASGSNLDNEQFF
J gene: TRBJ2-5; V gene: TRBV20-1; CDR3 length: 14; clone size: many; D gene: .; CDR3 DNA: TGCAGTGCTAGAGATCCTTCTAGACGAGAGACCCAGTACTTC; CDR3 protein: CSARDPSRRETQYF
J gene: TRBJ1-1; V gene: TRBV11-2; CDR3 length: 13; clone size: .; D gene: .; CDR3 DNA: TGTGCCAGCAGCTTAGAACGGTTCATTGAAGCTTTCTTT; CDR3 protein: CASSLERFIEAFF
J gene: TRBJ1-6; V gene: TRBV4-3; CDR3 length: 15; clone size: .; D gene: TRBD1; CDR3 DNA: TGCGCCAGCAGCCTGCCTGGACAGGGTGGATCAGCCCTCCACTTT; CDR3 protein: CASSLPGQGGSALHF
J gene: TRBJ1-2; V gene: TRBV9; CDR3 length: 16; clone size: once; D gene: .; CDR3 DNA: TGTGCCAGCAGCATAGGAACAGGGAATGACGACTATGGCTACACCTTC; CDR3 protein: CASSIGTGNDDYGYTF
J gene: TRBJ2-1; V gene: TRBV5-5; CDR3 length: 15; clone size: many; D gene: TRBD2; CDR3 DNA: TGTGCCAGCAGCGACGCCACTAGCGGGAGCCCTGAGCAGTTCTTC; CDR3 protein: CASSDATSGSPEQFF
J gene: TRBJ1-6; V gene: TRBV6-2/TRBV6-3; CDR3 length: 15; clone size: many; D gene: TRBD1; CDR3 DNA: TGTGCCAGCAGTTACTCGAAAGGGGGCAATTCACCCCTCCACTTT; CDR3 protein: CASSYSKGGNSPLHF
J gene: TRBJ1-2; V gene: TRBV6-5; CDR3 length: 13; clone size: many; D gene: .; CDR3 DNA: TGTGCCAGCAGTTTGGTGGGGGACCATGGCTACACCTTC; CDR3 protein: CASSLVGDHGYTF
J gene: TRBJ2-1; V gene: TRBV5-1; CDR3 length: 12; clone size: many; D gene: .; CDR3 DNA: TGCGCCAGCAGCTTACCCCCGGGTGAGCAGTTCTTC; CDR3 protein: CASSLPPGEQFF
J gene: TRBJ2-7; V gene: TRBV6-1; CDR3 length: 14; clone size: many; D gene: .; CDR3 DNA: TGTGCCAGCTGGTGGGGGGCCGCCACCTACGAGCAGTACTTC; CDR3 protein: CASWWGAATYEQYF
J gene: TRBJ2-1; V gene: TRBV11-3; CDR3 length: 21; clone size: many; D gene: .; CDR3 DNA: TGTGCCAGCAGCTTGGCCCGCTCAGTCCACAGGGGCGGGGGTTCCTACAATGAGCAGTTCTTC; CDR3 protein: CASSLARSVHRGGGSYNEQFF
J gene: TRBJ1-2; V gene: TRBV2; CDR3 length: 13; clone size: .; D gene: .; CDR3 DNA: TGTGCCAGCAGATATTGGCAGGGTGATGGCTACACCTTC; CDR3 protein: CASRYWQGDGYTF
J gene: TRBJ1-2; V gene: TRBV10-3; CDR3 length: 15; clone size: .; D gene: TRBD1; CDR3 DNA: TGTGCCATCAGTGACTCGGGACAGGGATATGATGGCTACACCTTC; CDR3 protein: CAISDSGQGYDGYTF
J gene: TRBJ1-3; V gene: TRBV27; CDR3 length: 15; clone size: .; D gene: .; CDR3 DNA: TGTGCCAGCAGTCCGACAGGCCCTTCTGGAAACACCATATATTTT; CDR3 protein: CASSPTGPSGNTIYF
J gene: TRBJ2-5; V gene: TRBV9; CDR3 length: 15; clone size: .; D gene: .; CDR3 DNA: TGTGCCAGCAGCGTAGGACAGGGAGGGGGGGAGACCCAGTACTTC; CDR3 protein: CASSVGQGGGETQYF
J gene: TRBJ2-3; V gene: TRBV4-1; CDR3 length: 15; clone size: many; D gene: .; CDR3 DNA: TGCGCCAGCAGCCAAGTGATAGGGCTGGGAGGGGGGCCGTATTTT; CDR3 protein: CASSQVIGLGGGPYF
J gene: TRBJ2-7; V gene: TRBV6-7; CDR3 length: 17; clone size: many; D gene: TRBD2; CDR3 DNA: TGTGCCAGCACTCCGGGACTAGCGGCCCCACTGGGCTACGAGCAGTACTTC; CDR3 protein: CASTPGLAAPLGYEQYF
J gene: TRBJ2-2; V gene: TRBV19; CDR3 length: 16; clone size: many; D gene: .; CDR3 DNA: TGTGCCAGTAGTATAGGAAGGGGGGCGAACACCGGGGAGCTGTTTTTT; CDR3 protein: CASSIGRGANTGELFF
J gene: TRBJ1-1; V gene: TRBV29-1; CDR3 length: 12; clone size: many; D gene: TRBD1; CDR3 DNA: TGCAGCGTTGAGGCAGGGGGCACTGAAGCTTTCTTT; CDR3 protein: CSVEAGGTEAFF
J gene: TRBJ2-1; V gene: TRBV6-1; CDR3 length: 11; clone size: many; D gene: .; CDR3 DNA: TGTGCGTCCGAGGGGTACAATGAGCAGTTCTTC; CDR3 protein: CASEGYNEQFF
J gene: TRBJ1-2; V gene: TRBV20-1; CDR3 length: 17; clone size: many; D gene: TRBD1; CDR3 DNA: TGCAGTGCTAGAGATTTACAGGGGAAGGGGATACTCTATGGCTACACCTTC; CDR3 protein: CSARDLQGKGILYGYTF
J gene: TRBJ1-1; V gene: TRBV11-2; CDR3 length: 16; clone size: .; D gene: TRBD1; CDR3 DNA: TGTGCCAGCAGCTTCCCTAGACAGGGGCTGAACACTGAAGCTTTCTTT; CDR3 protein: CASSFPRQGLNTEAFF
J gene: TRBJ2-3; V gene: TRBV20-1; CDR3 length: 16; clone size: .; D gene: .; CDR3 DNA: TGCAGTGCTCTCCATCTGGGAGTAGCGGGCACAGATACGCAGTATTTT; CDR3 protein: CSALHLGVAGTDTQYF
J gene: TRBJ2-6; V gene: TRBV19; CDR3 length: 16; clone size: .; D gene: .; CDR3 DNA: TGTGCCAGTTCCCGCCCGGGGAGGTCTGGGGCCAACGTCCTGACTTTC; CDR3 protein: CASSRPGRSGANVLTF
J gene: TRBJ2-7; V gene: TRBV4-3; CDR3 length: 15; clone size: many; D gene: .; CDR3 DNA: TGCGCCAGCAGCCAAGAAGCTCCAGGGATGTACGAGCAGTACTTC; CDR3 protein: CASSQEAPGMYEQYF
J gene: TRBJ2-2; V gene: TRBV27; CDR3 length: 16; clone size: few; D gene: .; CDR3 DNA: TGTGCCAGCAGTTCCCCAGTTTCTCTTCGCCTCGGGGAGCTGTTTTTT; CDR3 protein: CASSSPVSLRLGELFF
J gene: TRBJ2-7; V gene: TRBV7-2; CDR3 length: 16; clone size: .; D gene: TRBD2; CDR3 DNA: TGTGCCAGCAGCTTATTCGGGACTAGTCTCTCCTACGAGCAGTACTTC; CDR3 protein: CASSLFGTSLSYEQYF
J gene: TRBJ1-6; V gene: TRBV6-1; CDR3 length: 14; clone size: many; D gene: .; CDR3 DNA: TGTGCCAGCAGTCAAGACGGCAGCGGGTCACCCCTCCACTTT; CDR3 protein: CASSQDGSGSPLHF
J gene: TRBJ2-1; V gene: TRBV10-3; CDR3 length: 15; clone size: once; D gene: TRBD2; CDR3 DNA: TGTGCCAGCAGTTCCCCCGTAGCGGGAGACAATGAGCAGTTCTTC; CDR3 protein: CASSSPVAGDNEQFF
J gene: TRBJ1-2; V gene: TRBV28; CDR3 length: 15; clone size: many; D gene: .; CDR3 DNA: TGTGCCAGCAGACCTTCGGCGGGGGCCAGGTTGGGCTACACCTTC; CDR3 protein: CASRPSAGARLGYTF
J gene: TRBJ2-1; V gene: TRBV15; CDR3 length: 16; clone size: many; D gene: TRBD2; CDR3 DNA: TGTGCCACCAGTAGCCGACTAGCGGGAATCTACAATGAGCAGTTCTTC; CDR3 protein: CATSSRLAGIYNEQFF
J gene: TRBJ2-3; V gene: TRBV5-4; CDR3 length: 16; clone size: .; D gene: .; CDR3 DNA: TGTGCCAGCAGCCCCCTTCAGGCACACAACACAGATACGCAGTATTTT; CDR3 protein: CASSPLQAHNTDTQYF
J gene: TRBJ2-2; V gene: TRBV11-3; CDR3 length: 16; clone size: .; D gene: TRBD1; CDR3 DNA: TGTGCCAGCAGCTTACAGGGGACAGCGAACACCGGGGAGCTGTTTTTT; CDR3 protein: CASSLQGTANTGELFF
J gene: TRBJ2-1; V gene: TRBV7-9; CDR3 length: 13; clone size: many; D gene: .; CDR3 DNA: TGTGCCAGCAGCTTAGCCCTCCACAATGAGCAGTTCTTC; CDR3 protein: CASSLALHNEQFF
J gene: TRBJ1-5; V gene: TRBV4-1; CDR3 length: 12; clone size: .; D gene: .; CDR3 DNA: TGCGCCAGCAGCCAAGAGAGTATGTTCCAGCATTTT; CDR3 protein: CASSQESMFQHF
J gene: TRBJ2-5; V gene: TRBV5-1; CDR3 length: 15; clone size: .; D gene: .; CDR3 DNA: TGCGCCAGCAGCTTGGTAAGCGGGCCCCAAGAGACCCAGTACTTC; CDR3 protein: CASSLVSGPQETQYF
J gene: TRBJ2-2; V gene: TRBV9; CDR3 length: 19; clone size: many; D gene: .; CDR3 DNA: TGTGCCAGCAGCGTAGGAGCTGGGACGCTCCAAACGAACACCGGGGAGCTGTTTTTT; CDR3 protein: CASSVGAGTLQTNTGELFF
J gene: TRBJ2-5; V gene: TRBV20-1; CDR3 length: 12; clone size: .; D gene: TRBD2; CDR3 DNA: TGCAGTGCAAGACGGGGGGGAGAGACCCAGTACTTC; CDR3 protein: CSARRGGETQYF
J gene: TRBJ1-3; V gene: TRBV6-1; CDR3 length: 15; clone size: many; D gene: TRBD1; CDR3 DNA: TGTGCCAGCAGTAAAAGGACAGGGTCTGGAAACACCATATATTTT; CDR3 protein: CASSKRTGSGNTIYF
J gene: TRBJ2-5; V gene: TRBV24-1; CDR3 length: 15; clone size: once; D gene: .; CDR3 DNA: TGTGCCACACAATCGAGTAGTCGATTACAAGAGACCCAGTACTTC; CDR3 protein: CATQSSSRLQETQYF
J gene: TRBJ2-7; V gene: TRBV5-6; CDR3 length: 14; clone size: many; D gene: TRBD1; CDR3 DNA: TGTGCCAGCAGCAAACCCACAGGGGGCGTCGAGCAGTACTTC; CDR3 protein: CASSKPTGGVEQYF
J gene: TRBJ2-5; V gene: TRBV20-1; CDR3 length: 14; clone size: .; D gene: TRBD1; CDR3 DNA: TGCAGTGCCCCGGGACAGGGGGCTTGGGAGACCCAGTACTTC; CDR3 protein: CSAPGQGAWETQYF
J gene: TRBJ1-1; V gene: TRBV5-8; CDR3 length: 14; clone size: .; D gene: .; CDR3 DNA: TGTGCCAGCAGTAAACTTCGGTTGAACACTGAAGCTTTCTTT; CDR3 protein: CASSKLRLNTEAFF